Following are 29 T cell receptor beta chains from one sample sequenced in a study of identical twins. TCRdb re-analysed the 5' RACE reads in MiXCR, keeping a single row per CDR3 protein. The top ten clones hold about 1.8% of a sample with under 250,000 distinct CDR3 sequences, about 7.5% of them seen once. The sample was also linked to a second study, of yellow fever vaccine responses in identical twins.

The source material was memory (CD45RO+) T cells sorted from blood. These receptors came from a woman between 18 and 30 years old in good health.

This clonotype has a count of ten or more. The chain couples TRBV6-5 to TRBJ2-1; 11 bases agree with TRBD1. V trimming: 4 bases; J trimming: 1 base; junction bases outside the gene matches: 12. The V gene's germline CDR1 is MNHEY and CDR2 SVGAGI. CDR3 length: 19 amino acids. CDR3 region: CASSSIVGTGGNSYNEQFF. The DNA for the CDR3 is TGTGCCAGCAGTTCGATCGTTGGGACAGGGGGAAATTCCTACAATGAGCAGTTCTTC.

This clonotype came up many times. This sequence joins TRBV25-1 and TRBJ2-2, with 7 bases matching TRBD2. CDR1 is MGHDK and CDR2 is SYGVNS in the germline V gene. Trimming cost V 4 bases and J 6 bases; bases outside gene matches: 8. The CDR3 is 15 amino acids. CDR3 sequence: CASSVPGGKAGELFF. CDR3 nucleotide sequence: TGTGCCAGCAGTGTCCCGGGGGGAAAAGCCGGGGAGCTGTTTTTT.

This clonotype was recorded a few times. The chain carries TRBV3-1 and TRBJ2-3; D unresolved. Trimming left V 1 base short and J 4 bases short, with 9 bases between. This CDR3 region has 14 residues. Germline CDR1 reads LGHDT; CDR2 reads YNNKEL (reference sequence). The CDR3 here is CASSQVVYSDTQYF. CDR3 nucleotides: TGTGCCAGCAGCCAAGTTGTGTACTCAGATACGCAGTATTTT.

The V call is TRBV15, the J call TRBJ2-5; either TRBD1 or TRBD2 may fit D (5 bases each). The germline CDR1 and CDR2 sequences are LNHNV and YYDKDF (reference sequence). Trimming removed 10 bases at V and 3 bases at J, with 15 bases between. The CDR3 has 13 amino acids. The CDR3: CAKGLAREETQYF. The CDR3 DNA reads TGTGCCAAGGGGCTAGCTCGGGAAGAGACCCAGTACTTC.

This clonotype was seen repeatedly, ten times or more. The rearrangement uses TRBV20-1 and TRBJ2-7, with D perhaps matching TRBD1 (6 bases). CDR1 is DFQATT, CDR2 SNEGSKA, per germline (reference sequence). V lost 6 bases, J lost 2 bases, and 11 bases lay in between. The CDR3 loop spans 12 amino acids. The CDR3 here is CSAPGDTYEQYF. In DNA form, the CDR3 reads TGCAGTGCCCCCGGGGACACCTACGAGCAGTACTTC.

On this clonotype itself: The junction differs from germline at one of its ends, possibly a read error. The chain combines TRBV5-5 with TRBJ2-2; D gene uncertain. This CDR3 comprises 15 residues. Per germline, CDR1 SGHKS and CDR2 YYEKEE (reference sequence). In DNA form, the CDR3 reads TGTGTCAGCAGCTTGGTTCAGGTGGGCACCGGGGAGCTGTTTTTT. The encoded protein is CVSSLVQVGTGELFF.

This clonotype was recorded a few times. The chain is built from TRBV20-1 and TRBJ2-7; TRBD1 aligns across 8 bases. This CDR3 comprises 12 residues. The germline V gene has CDR1 DFQATT and CDR2 SNEGSKA (reference sequence). Trimming cost V 4 bases and J 5 bases; bases outside gene matches: 4. The CDR3 DNA follows: TGCAGTGCTAACGACAGGGGAGACGAGCAGTACTTC. Its translation: CSANDRGDEQYF.

The chain joins TRBV4-2 to TRBJ2-2, with 13 bases that match TRBD2. The trim removed 4 bases at V and 4 bases at J, leaving 9 bases unmatched. CDR3 length: 18 amino acids. Germline values: CDR1 LGHNA, CDR2 YNFKEQ. CDR3 in DNA: TGTGCCAGCAGCCTACGGACTAGCGGGAGTTTGAGCACCGGGGAGCTGTTTTTT. Its protein is CASSLRTSGSLSTGELFF.

This chain links TRBV11-2 with TRBJ2-6, with 11 bases lining up with TRBD2. CDR1 and CDR2 (germline): SGHAT, FQNNGV. The CDR3 has 18 amino acids. V shed 2 bases, J shed 4 bases, and the junction held 7 bases outside the gene matches. The CDR3 DNA is TGTGCCAGCAGCTTATTACTAGCGGGGGCGGGAGGGGCCAACGTCCTGACTTTC. This gives the protein CASSLLLAGAGGANVLTF. Together with reference TRBV11-2 and TRBJ2-6, the CDR3 gives the full variable domain: EAGVAQSPRYKIIEKRQSVAFWCNPISGHATLYWYQQILGQGPKLLIQFQNNGVVDDSQLPKDRFSAERLKGVDSTLKIQPAKLEDSAVYLCASSLLLAGAGGANVLTFGAGSRLTVL.

In its sample, this clonotype was seen many times. The V gene is TRBV7-2, the J gene TRBJ2-3, with no clear D. Per germline, CDR1 SGHTA and CDR2 FQGNSA. Trimming cost V 4 bases and J 4 bases, with 15 bases left between them. This CDR3 spans 15 amino acids. For the CDR3, the DNA is TGTGCCAGCAGCTCCAGAAAACAGTATGCAGATACGCAGTATTTT. Protein: CASSSRKQYADTQYF.

This chain links TRBV10-3 with TRBJ1-2; weak D call: TRBD1 (5 bases). The CDR3 extends over 14 amino acids. The germline gives CDR1 ENHRY, CDR2 SYGVKD. V lost 6 bases to trimming and J lost 4 bases, with 15 bases between them. The CDR3 DNA follows: TGTGCCATCAGGCCGACAGATGAAATCTATGGCTACACCTTC. It yields the protein CAIRPTDEIYGYTF.

This clonotype has a count of ten or more. This chain links TRBV7-9 with TRBJ1-2, with D possibly matching TRBD1 (5 bases). In germline, CDR1 is SEHNR, CDR2 FQNEAQ (reference sequence). The CDR3 has 12 amino acids. V was pared by 5 bases and J by 9 bases, with 13 bases between. CDR3 sequence (DNA): TGTGCCAGCAGCGGTCCGGGACCCAGCTACACCTTC. This encodes CASSGPGPSYTF.

At least ten counts were recorded for this clonotype. This rearrangement joins TRBV5-1 to TRBJ2-1; perhaps TRBD1 as D (6 bases). The CDR3 contains 13 residues. Germline CDR1 SGHRS, CDR2 YFSETQ. The germline V and J ends were trimmed by 3 bases and 5 bases, with 9 bases remaining between them. CDR3 residues: CASSSDRNNEQFF. In nucleotides, the CDR3 is TGCGCCAGCAGCTCGGACAGAAACAATGAGCAGTTCTTC.

In this sample, this clonotype turned up a few times. The chain has TRBV29-1 and TRBJ1-5, with TRBD1 matching 7 bases. Trimming removed 6 bases from V and 9 bases from J; junction bases left unmatched: 8. The germline V gene has CDR1 SQVTM and CDR2 ANQGSEA. The CDR3 loop spans 12 amino acids. The CDR3 is CSVTTGSGPQHF. CDR3 DNA: TGCAGCGTCACGACAGGGAGTGGGCCCCAGCATTTT. The variable domain in full, completed from reference TRBV29-1 and TRBJ1-5, reads SAVISQKPSRDICQRGTSLTIQCQVDSQVTMMFWYRQQPGQSLTLIATANQGSEATYESGFVIDKFPISRPNLTFSTLTVSNMSPEDSSIYLCSVTTGSGPQHFGDGTRLSIL.

The V gene is TRBV30, the J gene TRBJ1-2; D not resolved. CDR3 size: 11 residues. The V end was cut by 7 bases, the J end by 0 bases, with 6 bases between. Germline lookup yields CDR1 GTSNPN and CDR2 SVGIG (reference sequence). The CDR3 bases are TGTGCCTACCGATCTAACTATGGCTACACCTTC. It yields the protein CAYRSNYGYTF.

The CDR3: CASSPEGMRGYEQYF. CDR3 bases: TGTGCCAGCAGCCCCGAGGGGATGAGGGGATACGAGCAGTACTTC. V gene TRBV28 combines with J gene TRBJ2-7; possibly TRBD1 or TRBD2 for D (5 bases each). V shed 6 bases and J shed 4 bases, with 19 bases lying between them. Germline CDR1 and CDR2: MDHEN and SYDVKM. CDR3 length equals 15 residues.

The rearrangement uses TRBV9 and TRBJ2-5; weak D call: TRBD2 (5 bases). The V gene lost 0 bases and the J gene lost 5 bases, with 11 bases spanning the gap. Germline V gene sequence: CDR1 SGDLS, CDR2 YYNGEE. The CDR3 has 14 residues. The CDR3: CASSVDPRGETQYF. The CDR3 bases are TGTGCCAGCAGCGTAGATCCCCGCGGGGAGACCCAGTACTTC.

Only a few counts were recorded for this clonotype. The V call is TRBV11-3, the J call TRBJ2-5; 8 bases are shared with TRBD2. J was trimmed by 2 bases and V by 5 bases; bases with no gene match: 7. This CDR3 is 15 amino acids long. Germline V gives CDR1 SGHNT, CDR2 YENEEA. CDR3 bases: TGTGCCAGCAGCCCCAGCGGGGGCCAGCAAGAGACCCAGTACTTC. It yields the protein CASSPSGGQQETQYF.

This sequence joins TRBV3-1 and TRBJ2-7; D is perhaps TRBD2 (6 bases). This CDR3 has 15 residues. The V gene lost 4 bases and the J gene lost 1 base, with 14 bases spanning the gap. Germline V gene data show CDR1 as LGHDT and CDR2 as YNNKEL (reference sequence). The CDR3 region is CASSLNIGGSYEQYF. The CDR3 coding sequence is TGTGCCAGCAGCCTTAACATCGGAGGGTCCTACGAGCAGTACTTC.

This clonotype was observed a handful of times. This chain joins TRBV11-2 and TRBJ2-3; 8 bases are a match to TRBD2. CDR1 is SGHAT, CDR2 FQNNGV, per germline. V lost 6 bases, J lost 2 bases, and 10 bases stayed unmatched. CDR3 length equals 16 residues. In nucleotides, the CDR3 is TGTGCCAGCAGACAAGGGGCGGGAGGAAACACAGATACGCAGTATTTT. Translating it yields CASRQGAGGNTDTQYF.

This clonotype was recorded at least ten times. The gene calls are TRBV3-1 and TRBJ2-1; D is undetermined. There are 15 residues in the CDR3. V lost 2 bases, J lost 6 bases, and 14 bases lay in between. The germline CDR1 and CDR2 sequences are LGHDT and YNNKEL (reference sequence). CDR3 residues: CASSQQLIPLNEQFF. In DNA form, the CDR3 reads TGTGCCAGCAGCCAACAACTCATTCCCCTCAATGAGCAGTTCTTC.

This clonotype has more than one count but fewer than ten. J is TRBJ2-7 and V is TRBV27; 9 bases are shared with TRBD1. The germline gives CDR1 MNHEY, CDR2 SMNVEV (reference sequence). J was trimmed by 6 bases and V by 5 bases; bases with no gene match: 14. The CDR3 runs 16 residues. CDR3 in DNA: TGTGCCAGCAGTCTATATCTGGGGACAGGGAGACGCGAGCAGTACTTC. Translation gives CASSLYLGTGRREQYF.

This clonotype was counted ten times or more. V gene TRBV29-1 combines with J gene TRBJ1-2; a weak D match, TRBD1 (6 bases). Trimming removed 5 bases from V and 10 bases from J, with 14 bases in between. In germline, CDR1 is SQVTM, CDR2 ANQGSEA. The CDR3 has 11 amino acids. The CDR3 nucleotides read TGCAGCGTTTTTGAACAGGGACACTACACCTTC. It encodes CSVFEQGHYTF.

The chain combines TRBV2 with TRBJ2-7; 7 nucleotides align to TRBD2. The junction had 5 bases not matched to a gene; V was cut back by 6 bases and J by 3 bases. The length of the CDR3 is 13 residues. Per the germline V gene, CDR1 is SNHLY and CDR2 is FYNNEI. This CDR3 reads CASSVLAFYEQYF. For the CDR3, the DNA is TGTGCCAGCAGCGTACTAGCGTTCTACGAGCAGTACTTC.

This clonotype was observed many times. The CDR3 DNA reads as TGTGCCACCAGTGCCTCGAAAGCGAAGAACACCGGGGAGCTGTTTTTT. This gives the protein CATSASKAKNTGELFF. V and J are TRBV24-1 and TRBJ2-2; D not certain. Looked up from germline, CDR1 is KGHDR and CDR2 is SFDVKD. The CDR3 loop spans 16 amino acids. V lost 5 bases and J 1 base, leaving 13 bases between the germline ends.

This clonotype has a count of ten or more. The chain is built from TRBV7-8 and TRBJ2-7; no clear D gene. This CDR3 has 13 amino acids. The V and J ends lost 4 bases and 4 bases respectively, with 11 bases between them. Germline lookup yields CDR1 SGHVS and CDR2 FQNEAQ. The CDR3 reads CASSSLNVYEQYF. The DNA for the CDR3 is TGTGCCAGCAGCTCGTTAAATGTATACGAGCAGTACTTC.

This clonotype was detected only a few times. V is TRBV20-1 and J is TRBJ2-1; 10 positions match TRBD2. Germline V CDR1 and CDR2: DFQATT, SNEGSKA (reference sequence). This CDR3 comprises 15 residues. V lost 7 bases, J lost 8 bases, and 14 bases stayed unmatched. CDR3 coding DNA: TGCAGTGTCACACAAGCGGGAGGGCCCTCGGATGAGCAGTTCTTC. It codes for CSVTQAGGPSDEQFF.

This clonotype was observed at least ten times. The chain uses TRBV9 and TRBJ2-4; tentatively, D is TRBD1 or TRBD2 (5 bases each). V dropped 0 bases and J dropped 1 base, with 5 bases sitting between them. Germline CDR1 and CDR2: SGDLS and YYNGEE. The CDR3 extends over 14 amino acids. This chain's CDR3 is CASSVGGAKNIQYF. CDR3 nucleotides: TGTGCCAGCAGCGTAGGGGGGGCCAAAAACATTCAGTACTTC.

As concerns this clonotype: This likely comes from a read error, as the CDR3 has no conserved phenylalanine or tryptophan at its end. Because the CDR3's place on the DNA is in doubt, the DNA is left out and the CDR3 is given as listed by TCRdb. The rearrangement joins TRBV18 to TRBJ2-3; TRBD1 is taken as the D call from the table, unchecked against the DNA. With termini counted, the CDR3 has 14 amino acids. CDR1 is KGHSH and CDR2 is LQKENI in the germline V gene. The CDR3 loop is CASSPASIRDRVTL.